The present entry profiles one T cell receptor beta chain with its context. Its antigen is currently not known. Base qualities were left out, and no much larger clone turns up one base away. This specimen comes from a study of radiotherapy plus CTLA-4 blockade in lung cancer (dated by TCRdb to the late 2010s). Background for the entire study: Objective responses were observed in more than 15% of enrolled patients, and disease control was achieved in approximately 29%. The investigation overall reported the following: The strongest predictors of response were reported to be early dynamic shifts in blood T cell clones along with a rise in serum interferon-beta following radiation. TCR clones derived from tumors expanded in peripheral blood after treatment with radiotherapy and ipilimumab.

In this study, focal radiation therapy paired with CTLA-4 blockade (ipilimumab) was tested in patients who had chemo-refractory metastatic non-small-cell lung cancer. Libraries came from the immunoSEQ multiplex PCR assay. Imported from immuneACCESS, the table was reduced by TCRdb to in-frame sequences with V and J called. These copies leave out some clones; in studies compared against another copy, an unresolved V gene accounts for under half, and the cause of the remainder is not known. The sample data list 43,000 or so clones, and about 63% of these were observed just once. The ten biggest clones cover roughly 18% of the sample. From the germline V gene (reference sequence), CDR1 is SEHNR and CDR2 is FQNEAQ. V loses 0 bases at its end and J loses 1 base; junction bases beyond the gene matches: 6. The CDR3 runs 16 amino acids, cysteine and phenylalanine included. Only CDR3 DNA is held: 48 bases, read in frame from base 1.

This TCR was recovered from a human donor with non-small cell lung cancer who had a partial response to radiotherapy plus ipilimumab. The sequenced sample was peripheral blood, obtained from a patient treated with radiotherapy plus ipilimumab. This chain joins TRBV7-9 to TRBJ2-7, and 7 bases in between align with TRBD1. This receptor carries the CDR3 CASSLAPTGPSYEQYF. The DNA sequence follows: TGTGCCAGCAGCTTAGCCCCGACAGGGCCGTCCTACGAGCAGTACTTC.